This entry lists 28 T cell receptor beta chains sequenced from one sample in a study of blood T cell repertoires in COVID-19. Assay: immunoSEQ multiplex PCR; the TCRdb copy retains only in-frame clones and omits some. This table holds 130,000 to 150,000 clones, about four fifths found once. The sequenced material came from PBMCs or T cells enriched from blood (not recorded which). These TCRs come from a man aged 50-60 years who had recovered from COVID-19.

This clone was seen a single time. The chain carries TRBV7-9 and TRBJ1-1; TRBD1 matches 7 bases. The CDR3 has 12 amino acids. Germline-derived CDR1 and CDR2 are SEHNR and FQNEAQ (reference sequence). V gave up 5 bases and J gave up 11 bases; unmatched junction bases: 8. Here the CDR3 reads CASSLDRDGAFF. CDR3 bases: TGTGCCAGCAGCCTAGACAGGGATGGGGCTTTCTTT.

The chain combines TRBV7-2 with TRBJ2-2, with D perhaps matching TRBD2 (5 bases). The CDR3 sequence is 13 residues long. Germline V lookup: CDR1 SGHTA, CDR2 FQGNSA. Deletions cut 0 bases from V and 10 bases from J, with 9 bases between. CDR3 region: CASSLASGKELFF. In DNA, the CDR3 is TGTGCCAGCAGCTTAGCATCGGGAAAGGAGCTGTTTTTT.

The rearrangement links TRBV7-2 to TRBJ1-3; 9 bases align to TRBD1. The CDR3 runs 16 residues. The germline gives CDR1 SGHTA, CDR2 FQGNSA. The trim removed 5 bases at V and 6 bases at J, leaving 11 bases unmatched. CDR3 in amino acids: CASSGAGTGKPNTIYF. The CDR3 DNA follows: TGTGCCAGCAGCGGAGCTGGGACAGGGAAGCCAAACACCATATATTTT.

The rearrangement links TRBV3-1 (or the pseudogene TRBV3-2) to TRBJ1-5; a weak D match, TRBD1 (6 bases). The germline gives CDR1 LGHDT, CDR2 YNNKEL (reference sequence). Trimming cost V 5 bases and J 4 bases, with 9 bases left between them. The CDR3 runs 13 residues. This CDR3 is CASSKTGNQPQHF. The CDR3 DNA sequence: TGTGCCAGCAGCAAAACAGGGAATCAGCCCCAGCATTTT.

The CDR3 region is CASSPNSGGPLSYNEQFF. The CDR3 coding sequence is TGTGCCAGCTCACCAAATAGCGGGGGGCCCCTGTCCTACAATGAGCAGTTCTTC. This sequence joins TRBV18 and TRBJ2-1; 10 positions match TRBD2. The J segment lost 1 base and the V segment lost 2 bases, leaving 8 bases of the junction unmatched. Germline CDR1 and CDR2: KGHSH and LQKENI. CDR3 length: 18 residues.

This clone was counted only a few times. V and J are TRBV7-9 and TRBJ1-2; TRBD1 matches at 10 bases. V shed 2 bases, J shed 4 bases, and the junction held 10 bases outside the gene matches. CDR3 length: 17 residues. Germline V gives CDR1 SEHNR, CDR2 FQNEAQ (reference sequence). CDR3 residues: CASSLMGQGTPRYGYTF. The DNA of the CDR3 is TGTGCCAGCAGCTTAATGGGACAGGGGACTCCCCGCTATGGCTACACCTTC.

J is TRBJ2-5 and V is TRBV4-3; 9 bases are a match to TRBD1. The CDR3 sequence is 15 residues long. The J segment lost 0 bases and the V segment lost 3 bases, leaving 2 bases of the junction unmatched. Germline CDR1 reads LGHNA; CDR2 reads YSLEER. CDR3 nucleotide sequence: TGCGCCAGCAGCCAGGGGACAGGGAACCAAGAGACCCAGTACTTC. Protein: CASSQGTGNQETQYF.

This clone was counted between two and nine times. The CDR3 reads CASSQMAVNTEAFF. CDR3 bases: TGCGCCAGCAGCCAGATGGCCGTGAACACTGAAGCTTTCTTT. This chain joins TRBV4-3 and TRBJ1-1, with D unresolved. Looked up from germline, CDR1 is LGHNA and CDR2 is YSLEER. The length of the CDR3 is 14 residues. V was trimmed by 3 bases and J by 0 bases, leaving 8 bases between them.

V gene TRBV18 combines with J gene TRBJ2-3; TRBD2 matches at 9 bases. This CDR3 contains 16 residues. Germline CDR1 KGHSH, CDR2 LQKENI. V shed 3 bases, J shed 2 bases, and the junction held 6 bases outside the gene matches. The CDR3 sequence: CASSPLAGAYTDTQYF. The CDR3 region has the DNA TGTGCCAGCTCACCTTTAGCGGGGGCCTACACAGATACGCAGTATTTT.

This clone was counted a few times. CDR3 amino acids: CASSEALAGLNQPQHF. DNA of the CDR3: TGTGCCAGCAGTGAAGCGCTTGCAGGGCTCAATCAGCCCCAGCATTTT. The chain carries TRBV2 and TRBJ1-5, with D possibly matching TRBD1 (5 bases). Germline-derived CDR1 and CDR2 are SNHLY and FYNNEI. The CDR3 is 16 residues long. Trimming removed 0 bases at V and 3 bases at J, with 12 bases between. The entire variable domain, with the rest obtained from reference TRBV2 and TRBJ1-5, is as follows: EPEVTQTPSHQVTQMGQEVILRCVPISNHLYFYWYRQILGQKVEFLVSFYNNEISEKSEIFDDQFSVERPDGSNFTLKIRSTKLEDSAMYFCASSEALAGLNQPQHFGDGTRLSIL.

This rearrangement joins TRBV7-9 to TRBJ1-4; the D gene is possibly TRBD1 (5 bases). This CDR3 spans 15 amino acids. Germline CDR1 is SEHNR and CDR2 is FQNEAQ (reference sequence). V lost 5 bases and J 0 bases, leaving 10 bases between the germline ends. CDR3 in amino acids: CASSKTAATNEKLFF. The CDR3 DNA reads TGTGCCAGCAGCAAGACAGCTGCAACTAATGAAAAACTGTTTTTT.

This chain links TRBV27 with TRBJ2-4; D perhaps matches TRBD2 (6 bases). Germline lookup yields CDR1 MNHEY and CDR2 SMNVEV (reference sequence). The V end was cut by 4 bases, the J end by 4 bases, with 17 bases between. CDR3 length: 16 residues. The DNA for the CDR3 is TGTGCCAGCAGTTGGATCGTCCCGGGAGAAAAAAACATTCAGTACTTC. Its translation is CASSWIVPGEKNIQYF.

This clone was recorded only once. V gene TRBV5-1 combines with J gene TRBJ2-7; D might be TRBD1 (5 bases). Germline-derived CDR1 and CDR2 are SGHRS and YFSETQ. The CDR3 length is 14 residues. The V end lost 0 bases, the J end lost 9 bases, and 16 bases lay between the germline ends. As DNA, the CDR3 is TGCGCCAGCAGCTTGGGGTCTACAGGAAGTTGGCAGTACTTC. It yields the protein CASSLGSTGSWQYF.

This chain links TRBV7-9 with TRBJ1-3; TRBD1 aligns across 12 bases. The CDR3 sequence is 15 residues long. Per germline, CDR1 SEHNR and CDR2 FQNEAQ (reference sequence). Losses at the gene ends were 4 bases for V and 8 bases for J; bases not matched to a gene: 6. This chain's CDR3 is CASSSRGQGADTIYF. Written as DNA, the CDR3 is TGTGCCAGCAGCTCACGGGGACAGGGGGCCGACACCATATATTTT. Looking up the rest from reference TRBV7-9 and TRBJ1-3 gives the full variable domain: DTGVSQNPRHKITKRGQNVTFRCDPISEHNRLYWYRQTLGQGPEFLTYFQNEAQLEKSRLLSDRFSAERPKGSFSTLEIQRTEQGDSAMYLCASSSRGQGADTIYFGEGSWLTVV.

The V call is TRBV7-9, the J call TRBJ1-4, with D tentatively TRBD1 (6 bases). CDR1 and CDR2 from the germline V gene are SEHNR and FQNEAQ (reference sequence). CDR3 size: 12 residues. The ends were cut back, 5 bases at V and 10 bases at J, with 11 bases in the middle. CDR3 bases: TGTGCCAGCAGCGCCGAAGGGGGAAAACTGTTTTTT. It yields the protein CASSAEGGKLFF. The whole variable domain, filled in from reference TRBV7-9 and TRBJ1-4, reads DTGVSQNPRHKITKRGQNVTFRCDPISEHNRLYWYRQTLGQGPEFLTYFQNEAQLEKSRLLSDRFSAERPKGSFSTLEIQRTEQGDSAMYLCASSAEGGKLFFGSGTQLSVL.

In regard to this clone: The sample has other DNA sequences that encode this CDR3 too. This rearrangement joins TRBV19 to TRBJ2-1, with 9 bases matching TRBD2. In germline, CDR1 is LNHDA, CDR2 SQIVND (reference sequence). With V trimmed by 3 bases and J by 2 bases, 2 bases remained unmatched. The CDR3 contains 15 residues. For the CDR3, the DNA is TGTGCCAGTAGTATCCAGCGGGGGGCCTACAATGAGCAGTTCTTC. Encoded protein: CASSIQRGAYNEQFF.

The CDR3 DNA follows: TGTGCCAGCAGCTCTCGGACAGGGTACTACAATGAGCAGTTCTTC. It is translated as CASSSRTGYYNEQFF. The chain joins TRBV7-2 to TRBJ2-1, with TRBD1 matching 8 bases. The V and J ends lost 4 bases and 3 bases, in that order; junction bases with no gene match: 5. There are 15 residues in the CDR3. Germline lookup yields CDR1 SGHTA and CDR2 FQGNSA.

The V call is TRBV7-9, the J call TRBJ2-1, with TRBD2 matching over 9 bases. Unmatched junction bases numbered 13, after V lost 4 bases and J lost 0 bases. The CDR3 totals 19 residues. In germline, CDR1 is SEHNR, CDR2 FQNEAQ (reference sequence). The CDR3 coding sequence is TGTGCCAGCAGCTCGCGTATTAGCGGGGGATCCAGCTCCTACAATGAGCAGTTCTTC. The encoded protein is CASSSRISGGSSSYNEQFF.

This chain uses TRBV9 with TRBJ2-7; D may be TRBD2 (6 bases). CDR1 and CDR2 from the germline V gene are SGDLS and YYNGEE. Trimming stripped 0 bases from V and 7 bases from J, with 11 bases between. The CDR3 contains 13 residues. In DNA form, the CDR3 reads TGTGCCAGCAGCGTAGCTGACAGCGGGGAGCAGTACTTC. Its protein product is CASSVADSGEQYF.

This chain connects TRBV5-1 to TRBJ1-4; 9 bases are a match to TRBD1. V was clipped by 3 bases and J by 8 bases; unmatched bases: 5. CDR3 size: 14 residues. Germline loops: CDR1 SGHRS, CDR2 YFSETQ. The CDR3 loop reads CASSYGQGSEKLFF. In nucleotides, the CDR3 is TGCGCCAGCAGCTACGGACAGGGGAGCGAAAAACTGTTTTTT.

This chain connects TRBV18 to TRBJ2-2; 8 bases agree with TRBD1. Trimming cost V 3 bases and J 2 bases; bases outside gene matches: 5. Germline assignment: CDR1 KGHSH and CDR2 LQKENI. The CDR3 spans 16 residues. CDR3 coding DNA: TGTGCCAGCTCACCGGGACAGGAGATCAACACCGGGGAGCTGTTTTTT. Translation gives CASSPGQEINTGELFF.

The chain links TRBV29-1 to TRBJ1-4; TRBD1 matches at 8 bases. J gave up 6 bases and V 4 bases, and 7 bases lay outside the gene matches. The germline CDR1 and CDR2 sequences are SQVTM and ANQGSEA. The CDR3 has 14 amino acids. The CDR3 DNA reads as TGCAGCGTTGTAGTCAGGGGGCAGGATGAAAAACTGTTTTTT. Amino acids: CSVVVRGQDEKLFF.

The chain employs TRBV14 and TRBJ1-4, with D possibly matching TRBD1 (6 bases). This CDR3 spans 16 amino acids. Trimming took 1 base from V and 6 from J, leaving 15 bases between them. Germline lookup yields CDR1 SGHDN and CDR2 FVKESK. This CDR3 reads CASSQGDWGLHEKLFF. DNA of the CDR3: TGTGCCAGCAGCCAAGGTGACTGGGGGCTTCATGAAAAACTGTTTTTT.

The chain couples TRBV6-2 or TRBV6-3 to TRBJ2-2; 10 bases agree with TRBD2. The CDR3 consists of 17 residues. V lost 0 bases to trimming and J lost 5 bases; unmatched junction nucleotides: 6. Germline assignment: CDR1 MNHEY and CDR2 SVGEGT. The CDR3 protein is CASSYSVGLAATGELFF. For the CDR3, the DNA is TGTGCCAGCAGTTACTCAGTCGGACTAGCGGCTACCGGGGAGCTGTTTTTT.

CDR3 nucleotide sequence: TGTGCCATCAGTGAGTCGGGGACAGGGGGGATGAACACTGAAGCTTTCTTT. It codes for CAISESGTGGMNTEAFF. This sequence joins TRBV10-3 and TRBJ1-1, with TRBD1 matching 11 bases. The J segment lost 0 bases and the V segment lost 0 bases, leaving 3 bases of the junction unmatched. Per the germline V gene, CDR1 is ENHRY and CDR2 is SYGVKD. The CDR3 is 17 amino acids.

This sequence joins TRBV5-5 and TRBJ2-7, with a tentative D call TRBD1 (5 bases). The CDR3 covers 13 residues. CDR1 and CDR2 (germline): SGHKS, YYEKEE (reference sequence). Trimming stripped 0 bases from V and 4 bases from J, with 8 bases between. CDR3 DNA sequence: TGTGCCAGCAGCTTGGCGACAGAGTACGAGCAGTACTTC. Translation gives CASSLATEYEQYF.

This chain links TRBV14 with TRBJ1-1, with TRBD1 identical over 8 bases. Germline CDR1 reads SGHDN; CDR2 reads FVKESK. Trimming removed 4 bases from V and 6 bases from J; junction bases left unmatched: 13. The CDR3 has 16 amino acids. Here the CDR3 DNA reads TGTGCCAGCAGCCGAGAACCCAGGGGGCGGGGAGCTGAAGCTTTCTTT. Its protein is CASSREPRGRGAEAFF.

Here the CDR3 reads CASRKPGQLGGQPQHF. The CDR3 DNA reads TGTGCCAGCAGAAAGCCGGGACAGTTAGGCGGTCAGCCCCAGCATTTT. The J gene is TRBJ1-5, the V gene TRBV27; the match to TRBD1 covers 7 bases. V lost 6 bases, J lost 6 bases, and 14 bases stayed unmatched. Germline values: CDR1 MNHEY, CDR2 SMNVEV (reference sequence). CDR3 size: 16 residues.